Below, one TCR beta chain is given with its context. The antigen remains undetermined. TCRdb analysed the reads with MiXCR anew, one entry per CDR3 protein. The sample comprises 680,000 or so distinct CDR3 sequences, under 40% of which are singletons, and 2.5% to 3% rests with the top ten. Germline V CDR1 and CDR2: MNHEY, SVGAGI. CDR3 length equals 15 residues. Deletions cut 5 bases from V and 2 bases from J, with 15 bases between. This record belongs to a study of T cell repertoires in cytomegalovirus infection. The study's findings and limits: Ex vivo responses were dominated by HLA-C-restricted CMV-specific TCR beta clonotypes.

The source is a human donor in good health (CMV status not recorded). Some clones in this sample may be carry-over from other donors' samples. The chain joins TRBV6-5 to TRBJ1-2, with TRBD1 as a possible D gene (6 bases). The sample was PBMCs. CDR3: CASSNQQGRNYGYTF. CDR3 nucleotide sequence: TGTGCCAGCAGTAATCAACAGGGAAGGAACTATGGCTACACCTTC.